This T cell receptor (beta chain) emerged from a study of blood T cell repertoires in COVID-19. Study summary: PBMCs, B-cell-depleted T cells, or T cells were the source of the cDNA or gDNA that made up the material.

Clones were sequenced by immunoSEQ multiplex PCR, and TCRdb holds only the in-frame ones, with some missing. The sample has around 320,000 clones, around 92% seen once. V lost 2 bases and J lost 3, with 13 bases in between. The germline V gene encodes CDR1 MNHEY and CDR2 SVGAGI. This CDR3 contains 15 residues. The sequenced sample consisted of peripheral blood. This receptor was taken from a young woman with COVID-19, enrolled during active disease. This chain uses TRBV6-5 with TRBJ1-1; no firm D call. CDR3 sequence (DNA): TGTGCCAGCAGTTACGCGGGCGCGCGGGACACTGAAGCTTTCTTT. This translates into CASSYAGARDTEAFF.